A selection of T cell receptor beta chains follows, all from one sample in a study of T cell responses to AZD1222 COVID-19 vaccine. The protocol was immunoSEQ multiplex PCR, while the TCRdb copy is restricted to in-frame clones and leaves out a portion. The sample lists over 100,000 clones, 84% occurring once. The input for sequencing was peripheral blood, taken on day 0 of AZD1222 vaccination. The receptors were gathered from an adult in good health. The CDR3 runs from the conserved cysteine through the conserved F or W. D genes are given only for firm matches.

>TRBJ2-7|TRBV28|NA
CASSFGAFYEQYF
TGTGCCAGCAGTTTCGGGGCGTTCTACGAGCAGTACTTC
>TRBJ1-3|TRBV11-2|TRBD1
CASSLASVNRGSYGNTIYF
TGTGCCAGCAGCTTAGCCTCGGTTAACAGGGGATCATATGGAAACACCATATATTTT
>TRBJ1-5|TRBV7-2|TRBD1
CASSLAGGSNQPQHF
TGTGCCAGCAGCTTAGCAGGGGGCAGCAATCAGCCCCAGCATTTT
>TRBJ1-2|TRBV9|NA
CASSVVSGKMGHGYTF
TGTGCCAGCAGCGTAGTAAGCGGGAAAATGGGCCATGGCTACACCTTC
>TRBJ2-1|TRBV19|TRBD2
CASSTRTSFYEQFF
TGTGCCAGTAGTACCCGGACTAGTTTCTATGAGCAGTTCTTC
>TRBJ1-2|TRBV6-5|TRBD1
CASSQTGDYGYTF
TGTGCCAGCAGTCAGACAGGGGACTATGGCTACACCTTC
>TRBJ2-1|TRBV5-5|NA
CASSPRSSYNEQFF
TGTGCCAGCAGCCCGAGGAGCTCCTACAATGAGCAGTTCTTC
>TRBJ1-1|TRBV2|NA
CASSQQGMNTEAFF
TGTGCCAGCAGTCAACAGGGTATGAACACTGAAGCTTTCTTT
>TRBJ1-2|TRBV30|NA
CAWIDSEYYGYTF
TGTGCCTGGATCGACAGCGAGTACTATGGCTACACCTTC
>TRBJ2-7|TRBV21-1|NA
CASLDGTYEQYF
TGTGCCAGCTTGGACGGAACCTACGAGCAGTACTTC
>TRBJ1-3|TRBV5-1|NA
CASRDRNSGNTIYF
TGCGCCAGCAGAGACAGAAACTCTGGAAACACCATATATTTT